This TCR beta chain was retrieved from a study of blood T cells in healthy people across ages. Study results and caveats: Both naive CD4+ cell counts and diversity were greater in long-lived donors than in aged donors.

This clonotype turned up a few times. The antigen is not known. This CDR3 comprises 15 residues. J was trimmed by 1 base and V by 5 bases; bases with no gene match: 5. Donors were systemically healthy Caucasian individuals from Russia aged about 6 to 95 years. Combining a sample-barcoded 5' primer with a J-beta primer mix, a second PCR ran for about 7 to 11 cycles. TCRdb itself ran the 5' RACE reads through MiXCR, one entry per CDR3 protein. The table records some 690,000 distinct CDR3 sequences, about 20% of them present only once. The chain has TRBV12-3 or TRBV12-4 and TRBJ1-2; 9 nucleotides agree with TRBD1. Input material: blood. The source is a man aged 70 or older in good health. The CDR3 region is CASSAQGARNYGYTF. The CDR3 DNA reads as TGTGCCAGCAGTGCACAGGGGGCGCGTAACTATGGCTACACCTTC.